This T cell receptor beta chain was profiled in a study of shared clonotypes between healthy human individuals. About the study: The donor pool was made up of a couple of women and a few men aged 18 to 49.

Terminally differentiated effector memory CD45RA+ cells were excluded by CCR7 positive selection of CD45RO-negative cells. The assay ran at deep level. The assay was immunoSEQ multiplex PCR, and TCRdb's table has in-frame clones only and misses some. The sample has about 2 million clones; roughly 94% are singletons. Turning to this clone: The target antigen is unknown.

Study findings and constraints: Naive subsets, compared against memory subsets, generally had larger estimated richness values. Depth of sequencing was expected to influence donor clonotype sharing.

Deletions cut 6 bases from V and 7 bases from J, with 13 bases between. Germline CDR1 SGHDT, CDR2 YYEEEE. The CDR3 consists of 12 residues. Input material: naive CD8+ T cells sorted from blood. The chain combines TRBV5-6 with TRBJ1-1; D not certain. The sequence derives from a man aged 18 to 29 in good health. CDR3 amino acids: CASTHPGYEAFF. CDR3 coding DNA: TGTGCCAGCACTCACCCAGGTTATGAAGCTTTCTTT. Together with reference TRBV5-6 and TRBJ1-1, the CDR3 gives the full variable domain: DAGVTQSPTHLIKTRGQQVTLRCSPKSGHDTVSWYQQALGQGPQFIFQYYEEEERQRGNFPDRFSGHQFPNYSSELNVNALLLGDSALYLCASTHPGYEAFFGQGTRLTVV.